This T cell receptor (beta chain) was identified during a study of blood T cell repertoires in COVID-19 (dated by TCRdb to between 2020 and 2021). As for the study more broadly: The collaborator samples originated in the United States, Italy and Spain and spanned the acute and convalescent phases of COVID-19. The prospective study material was composed of cDNA or gDNA derived from T cells, B-cell-depleted T cells, or PBMCs. The dataset comprised deeply sampled blood TCRbeta repertoires from subjects exposed to, actively infected with, or recovered from COVID-19. A freely available public database, intended as a resource for researchers studying the immune response to SARS-CoV-2, is where the repertoires were released. Samples came from the ongoing ImmuneRACE study (first 160 participants) plus 1,254 subjects from 6 global collaborators. Nearly every sample came with metadata listing a de-identified subject ID, COVID-19 status, age in years and sex. Where HLA class I and class II types were available, the types were taken from metadata supplied by the sample provider, not from assay-based typing.

The immunoSEQ Assay, a bias-controlled multiplex PCR, was used to amplify TCRbeta CDR3 regions from genomic DNA. As for the authors' bioinformatics: The number of nucleated cells in each sample was estimated from the amplification of reference gene primers within the assay. To quantify the absolute abundance of each unique TCRbeta CDR3 rearrangement, sequence reads were collapsed and filtered. For each sample, productive Simpson clonality was calculated by taking the square root of Simpson's diversity index across productive rearrangements. The source is immuneACCESS, and TCRdb retained only in-frame sequences with V and J called. Part of the clones is not carried over; for the studies checked, unresolved V genes explain less than half of this, and the remainder is unexplained. The V and J calls and clone size were taken over from that table, and D and trimming were inferred from the DNA. The sample contains about 42,000 clones, just over 85% of them found a single time. Around 64% of the sample belongs to the ten largest clones.

Points the paper makes about the study in general: The quantity of clinical and demographic metadata differed by source and by participant and was supplied without curation.

Whole blood was collected in K2EDTA tubes by collaborating institutions according to the institutions' own protocols. For TCRbeta analysis, collaborator samples were shipped as frozen whole blood, as isolated PBMCs, or as DNA extracted from either sample type. In the case of this clone: Its antigen remains undetermined. Within one base of it there is no much larger clone, and no base qualities were kept.

This clonotype was sampled from a man between 65 and 85 years old with acute or convalescent COVID-19. Sequenced sample: peripheral blood.

The CDR3 is CASSVHSGQNTEAFF. The nucleotide sequence is TGTGCCAGCAGCGTGCATTCGGGACAGAACACTGAAGCTTTCTTT. This receptor chain uses TRBV9 and TRBJ1-1, with TRBD1 perhaps the D gene, on 6 matching bases. V is cut by 2 bases and J by 1 base, and the space between the germline ends is 12 bases. The CDR3 starts with the cysteine, ends with the phenylalanine, and has 15 residues. The entry retains the CDR3 DNA only, 45 bases that are in frame from base 1. The germline V gene sets CDR1 to SGDLS and CDR2 to YYNGEE.